This T cell receptor (beta chain) was recovered during a study of CXCR3-negative and CXCR3-positive naive CD8 T cells. This CDR3 contains 13 residues. In germline, CDR1 is MDHEN, CDR2 SYDVKM. cDNA libraries for TRB were generated by 5' RACE incorporating UMI labels. TCRdb derives one entry per CDR3 protein from the 5' RACE reads, leaving out DNA. The sample data list 50,000 to 65,000 distinct CDR3 sequences. The receptor was derived from a human donor in good health. Some clones in this sample may be carry-over from other donors' samples. The gene calls are TRBV28 and TRBJ1-5. Sequencing was done on a sample of naive CXCR3- CD8+ T cells from blood. Subset given: CD45RO-CCR7+CD27+CD95- naive CD8+ T cells lacking CXCR3 (TNR3-). The CDR3 sequence: CASSKDSNQPQHF.